These 26 T cell receptor beta chains share one sample of origin, sequenced in a study of blood T cell repertoires in COVID-19. Some clones are missing from TCRdb's copy, which holds only in-frame ones; the method was immunoSEQ multiplex PCR. In the table there are 55,000 to 65,000 clones, 60% to 80% of which are singletons. Sequencing used peripheral blood. The receptors originated from a man aged 60 to 75 with acute or convalescent COVID-19.

This rearrangement joins TRBV18 to TRBJ1-1, with D tentatively TRBD1 (6 bases). Germline CDR1 reads KGHSH; CDR2 reads LQKENI. V was trimmed by 4 bases and J by 1 base, leaving 13 bases between them. CDR3 length: 15 amino acids. DNA for the CDR3: TGTGCCAGCTCACTAACTTCGGGACAGAACACTGAAGCTTTCTTT. This codes for CASSLTSGQNTEAFF. The entire variable domain, with the rest obtained from reference TRBV18 and TRBJ1-1, is as follows: NAGVMQNPRHLVRRRGQEARLRCSPMKGHSHVYWYRQLPEEGLKFMVYLQKENIIDESGMPKERFSAEFPKEGPSILRIQQVVRGDSAAYFCASSLTSGQNTEAFFGQGTRLTVV.

The chain employs TRBV30 and TRBJ2-7; D is ambiguous. The CDR3 covers 12 residues. Trimming took off 4 bases at V and 0 bases at J, with 7 bases between the two ends. Looked up from germline, CDR1 is GTSNPN and CDR2 is SVGIG (reference sequence). The CDR3 nucleotides are TGTGCCTGGACAATTAGCTCCTACGAGCAGTACTTC. This translates into CAWTISSYEQYF.

This rearrangement joins TRBV4-2 to TRBJ2-2; 11 positions agree with TRBD1. Germline values: CDR1 LGHNA, CDR2 YNFKEQ. The V gene end was trimmed by 4 bases and the J gene end by 5 bases; junction bases not matched to a gene: 9. The CDR3 contains 17 residues. The DNA of the CDR3 is TGTGCCAGCAGCCCCCGGACAGGGGGCTCGGGGACCGGGGAGCTGTTTTTT. The encoded protein is CASSPRTGGSGTGELFF.

The chain carries TRBV19 and TRBJ2-3; TRBD2 matches at 14 bases. Trimming cost V 4 bases and J 3 bases; bases outside gene matches: 6. Germline CDR1 LNHDA, CDR2 SQIVND (reference sequence). The length of the CDR3 is 17 residues. The CDR3 DNA reads as TGTGCCAGTAGTAAGACTAGCGGGGGGGCGAAAACAGATACGCAGTATTTT. Translating gives CASSKTSGGAKTDTQYF.

The chain carries TRBV5-5 and TRBJ2-1, with 8 bases identical to TRBD2. This CDR3 spans 14 amino acids. Germline V lookup: CDR1 SGHKS, CDR2 YYEKEE (reference sequence). Unmatched junction bases numbered 2, after V lost 4 bases and J lost 2 bases. The CDR3 sequence: CASSKAGAYNEQFF. In DNA, the CDR3 is TGTGCCAGCAGCAAAGCGGGGGCCTACAATGAGCAGTTCTTC.

The chain is built from TRBV5-1 and TRBJ1-1; 10 bases line up with TRBD1. The CDR3 runs 14 residues. The V and J ends lost 4 bases and 4 bases, in that order; junction bases with no gene match: 4. Germline V gives CDR1 SGHRS, CDR2 YFSETQ. DNA of the CDR3: TGCGCCAGCAGCCCCGGACAGGGGGGCACTGAAGCTTTCTTT. It encodes CASSPGQGGTEAFF.

The gene calls are TRBV14 and TRBJ2-1; 8 nucleotides line up with TRBD2. Germline V gives CDR1 SGHDN, CDR2 FVKESK. V was clipped by 5 bases and J by 9 bases; unmatched bases: 9. This CDR3 is built from 14 residues. CDR3 protein: CASSYRGGASEQFF. In DNA form, the CDR3 reads TGTGCCAGCAGCTACCGGGGGGGGGCCAGTGAGCAGTTCTTC.

The rearrangement links TRBV7-9 to TRBJ1-2; the match to TRBD1 covers 9 bases. After removal of 0 bases from V and 4 bases from J, the junction contained 6 bases not matched to a gene. The germline gives CDR1 SEHNR, CDR2 FQNEAQ (reference sequence). CDR3 length: 16 amino acids. CDR3 amino acids: CASSLAGTGSSYGYTF. CDR3 nucleotide sequence: TGTGCCAGCAGCTTAGCAGGGACAGGGAGTAGCTATGGCTACACCTTC. The entire variable domain, with the rest obtained from reference TRBV7-9 and TRBJ1-2, is as follows: DTGVSQNPRHKITKRGQNVTFRCDPISEHNRLYWYRQTLGQGPEFLTYFQNEAQLEKSRLLSDRFSAERPKGSFSTLEIQRTEQGDSAMYLCASSLAGTGSSYGYTFGSGTRLTVV.

This clone was observed a single time. V is TRBV5-8 and J is TRBJ1-5; the D gene is possibly TRBD1 (5 bases). Between the trimmed V and J ends, which lost 3 bases and 4 bases, there was a span of 11 bases. The length of the CDR3 is 14 residues. Germline CDR1 and CDR2: SGHTS and YDEGEE. The CDR3 loop reads CASSSWTRNQPQHF. As DNA, the CDR3 is TGTGCCAGCAGCTCCTGGACAAGGAATCAGCCCCAGCATTTT.

This clone was seen a handful of times. The chain employs TRBV2 and TRBJ2-7; possible D gene TRBD2, 7 bases. The CDR3 length is 15 residues. V gave up 1 base and J gave up 6 bases, with 16 bases separating them. Germline V CDR1 and CDR2: SNHLY, FYNNEI. The CDR3, as DNA: TGTGCCAGCAGTGAAGGTCGAAACAGGGAGGGCGAGCAGTACTTC. Its translation is CASSEGRNREGEQYF.

This clone was observed a single time. The chain uses TRBV5-1 and TRBJ2-7, with 9 nucleotides matching TRBD1. Per the germline V gene, CDR1 is SGHRS and CDR2 is YFSETQ. This CDR3 is built from 15 residues. Trimming took 5 bases from V and 3 from J; bases not matched to a gene: 9. As DNA, the CDR3 is TGCGCCAGCAGTCTACTCCTGGACAGGGGCTACGAGCAGTACTTC. Residues: CASSLLLDRGYEQYF.

The chain couples TRBV11-3 to TRBJ2-2; 7 nucleotides agree with TRBD1. Germline loops: CDR1 SGHNT, CDR2 YENEEA. V lost 5 bases, J lost 6 bases, and 9 bases stayed unmatched. The CDR3 has 15 amino acids. The CDR3 DNA sequence: TGTGCCAGCAGCCGTGCAGGGGGTAACGCCGGGGAGCTGTTTTTT. It is translated as CASSRAGGNAGELFF.

The gene calls are TRBV30 and TRBJ1-1; 8 nucleotides line up with TRBD1. CDR3 size: 14 residues. J lost 2 bases, V lost 4 bases, and 6 bases had no gene match. Looked up from germline, CDR1 is GTSNPN and CDR2 is SVGIG (reference sequence). The CDR3: CAWKRGTGNTEAFF. The DNA for the CDR3 is TGTGCCTGGAAAAGGGGGACAGGCAACACTGAAGCTTTCTTT.

V and J are TRBV24-1 and TRBJ2-7; D remains unclear. Germline loops: CDR1 KGHDR, CDR2 SFDVKD. V lost 7 bases and J lost 2, with 8 bases in between. CDR3 length: 12 residues. CDR3 region: CATSGPTYEQYF. The DNA of the CDR3 is TGTGCCACCAGCGGTCCAACCTACGAGCAGTACTTC.

This chain joins TRBV5-1 and TRBJ1-6; D not certain. Trimming removed 1 base at V and 8 bases at J, with 10 bases between. Germline CDR1 SGHRS, CDR2 YFSETQ. The CDR3 is 14 amino acids. This CDR3 reads CASSLPGVDSPLHF. The DNA for the CDR3 is TGCGCCAGCAGCTTGCCGGGTGTAGATTCACCCCTCCACTTT.

A single count supports this clone. The V gene is TRBV29-1, the J gene TRBJ1-4, with 7 bases lining up with TRBD1. The CDR3 sequence is 15 residues long. J was trimmed by 3 bases and V by 7 bases; bases with no gene match: 11. The V gene's germline CDR1 is SQVTM and CDR2 ANQGSEA. CDR3 in amino acids: CSAGTPGTANEKLFF. The CDR3 bases are TGCAGCGCAGGTACTCCAGGGACAGCTAATGAAAAACTGTTTTTT.

This clone has only a few counts. The V call is TRBV7-2, the J call TRBJ1-1; D unresolved. Germline V gene lookup returns CDR1 SGHTA and CDR2 FQGNSA. Trimming shortened V by 2 bases and J by 5 bases, and 15 bases separated the two germline ends. This CDR3 has 15 residues. The DNA for the CDR3 is TGTGCCAGCAGCTTAAATTTGAACTTGGAGACTGAAGCTTTCTTT. It is translated as CASSLNLNLETEAFF.

The chain has TRBV27 and TRBJ1-2, with TRBD1 matching 10 bases. The CDR3 has 15 amino acids. Germline assignment: CDR1 MNHEY and CDR2 SMNVEV (reference sequence). The V gene end was trimmed by 2 bases and the J gene end by 4 bases; junction bases not matched to a gene: 4. CDR3 nucleotides: TGTGCCAGCAGTTTAGCGGGACAGGGGATCTATGGCTACACCTTC. As protein: CASSLAGQGIYGYTF.

This chain connects TRBV5-1 to TRBJ2-1, with 9 nucleotides matching TRBD2. This CDR3 is 14 amino acids long. The germline CDR1 and CDR2 sequences are SGHRS and YFSETQ. Unmatched junction bases numbered 5, after V lost 5 bases and J lost 5 bases. The CDR3 sequence: CASRSGGWDNEQFF. The CDR3 DNA sequence: TGCGCCAGCAGAAGCGGGGGGTGGGACAATGAGCAGTTCTTC.

The CDR3 sequence: CASSYGTGSRYTEAFF. CDR3 DNA sequence: TGTGCCAGCAGTTATGGGACAGGGTCGAGGTACACTGAAGCTTTCTTT. The rearrangement uses TRBV6-6 and TRBJ1-1; 9 bases match TRBD1. The length of the CDR3 is 16 residues. Per the germline V gene, CDR1 is MNHNY and CDR2 is SVGAGI (reference sequence). With 3 bases clipped from V and 3 bases from J, the junction kept 8 bases outside the gene matches.

This clone was recorded many times. V usage is TRBV5-1 and J usage is TRBJ2-3, with a weak D call TRBD1 (6 bases). V was shortened by 4 bases and J by 2 bases, with 11 bases between the two germline ends. The germline V gene encodes CDR1 SGHRS and CDR2 YFSETQ. The CDR3 is 14 amino acids. CDR3 DNA sequence: TGCGCCAGCAGCACGGGACAAATCACAGATACGCAGTATTTT. It yields the protein CASSTGQITDTQYF.

This clone was detected a few times. The chain is built from TRBV20-1 and TRBJ2-3; D gene ambiguous. The V gene lost 3 bases and the J gene lost 0 bases, with 7 bases spanning the gap. Germline lookup yields CDR1 DFQATT and CDR2 SNEGSKA (reference sequence). The CDR3 contains 13 residues. Written as DNA, the CDR3 is TGCAGTGCTAGTGTGAGTAGCACAGATACGCAGTATTTT. Amino acids: CSASVSSTDTQYF.

In this sample, this clone turned up a few times. CDR3 sequence reads: CSVPGQGSYTF. In DNA form, the CDR3 reads TGCAGCGTTCCCGGACAGGGTAGCTACACCTTC. The gene calls are TRBV29-1 and TRBJ1-2, with 8 bases lining up with TRBD1. Per the germline V gene, CDR1 is SQVTM and CDR2 is ANQGSEA. The CDR3 extends over 11 amino acids. The V and J ends lost 5 bases and 9 bases, in that order; junction bases with no gene match: 5.

The chain recombines TRBV19 with TRBJ1-2; 8 nucleotides align to TRBD1. Looked up from germline, CDR1 is LNHDA and CDR2 is SQIVND (reference sequence). Germline trimming cut 8 bases from V and 3 bases from J; bases unmatched to any gene: 11. The CDR3 loop spans 15 amino acids. The CDR3 loop is CASGTGSDEYYGYTF. DNA for the CDR3: TGTGCCAGTGGGACAGGCTCCGACGAATACTATGGCTACACCTTC.

V gene TRBV5-1 combines with J gene TRBJ2-1, with 10 bases identical to TRBD2. V was clipped by 2 bases and J by 8 bases; unmatched bases: 10. The CDR3 has 16 amino acids. The germline CDR1 and CDR2 sequences are SGHRS and YFSETQ. In DNA, the CDR3 is TGCGCCAGCAGCTTCTTAAGCGGGGGGGCCATGTATGAGCAGTTCTTC. This sequence encodes CASSFLSGGAMYEQFF.

This sequence joins TRBV6-1 and TRBJ1-2; a weak D match, TRBD1 (6 bases). CDR3 length equals 14 residues. V lost 2 bases, J lost 8 bases, and 15 bases lay in between. CDR1 is MNHNS and CDR2 is SASEGT in the germline V gene. CDR3 coding DNA: TGTGCCAGCAGTGAACTCGCGGCCAGGGGAGGCTACACCTTC. Amino acids: CASSELAARGGYTF.